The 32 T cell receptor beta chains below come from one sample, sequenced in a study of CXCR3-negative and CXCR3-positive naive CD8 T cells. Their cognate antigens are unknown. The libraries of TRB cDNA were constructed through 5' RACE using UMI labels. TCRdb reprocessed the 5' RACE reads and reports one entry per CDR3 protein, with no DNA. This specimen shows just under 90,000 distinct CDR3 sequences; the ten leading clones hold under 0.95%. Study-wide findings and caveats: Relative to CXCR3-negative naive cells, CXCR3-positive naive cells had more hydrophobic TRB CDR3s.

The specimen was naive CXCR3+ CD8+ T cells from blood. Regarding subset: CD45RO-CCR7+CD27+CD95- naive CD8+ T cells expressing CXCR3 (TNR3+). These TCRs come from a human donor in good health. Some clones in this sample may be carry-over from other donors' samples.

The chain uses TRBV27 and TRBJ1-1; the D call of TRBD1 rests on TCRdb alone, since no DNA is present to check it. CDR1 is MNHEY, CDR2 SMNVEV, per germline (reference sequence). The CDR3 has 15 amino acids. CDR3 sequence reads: CASSSPDSLNTEAFF.

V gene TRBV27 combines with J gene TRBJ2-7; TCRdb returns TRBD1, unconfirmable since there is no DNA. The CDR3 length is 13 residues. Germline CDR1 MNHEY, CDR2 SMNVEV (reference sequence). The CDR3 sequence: CASSRGRSYEQYF.

The CDR3: CSARGRTLGQGGGYTF. The rearrangement joins TRBV20-1 to TRBJ1-2; TCRdb's D call of TRBD1 is untestable without DNA. In germline, CDR1 is DFQATT, CDR2 SNEGSKA (reference sequence). The CDR3 length is 16 residues.

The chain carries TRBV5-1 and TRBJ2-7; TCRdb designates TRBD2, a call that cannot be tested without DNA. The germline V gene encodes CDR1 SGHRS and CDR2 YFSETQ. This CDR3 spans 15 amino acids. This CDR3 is CASSRTSAAAYEQYF.

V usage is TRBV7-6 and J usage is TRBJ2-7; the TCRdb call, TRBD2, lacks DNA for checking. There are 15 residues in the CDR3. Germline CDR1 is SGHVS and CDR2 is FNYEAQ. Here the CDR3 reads CASSLEGAYSYEQYF.

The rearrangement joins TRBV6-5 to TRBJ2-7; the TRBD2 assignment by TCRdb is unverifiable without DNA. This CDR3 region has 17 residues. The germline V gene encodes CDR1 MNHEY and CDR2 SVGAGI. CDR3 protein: CASSYSQGFSGVYEQYF.

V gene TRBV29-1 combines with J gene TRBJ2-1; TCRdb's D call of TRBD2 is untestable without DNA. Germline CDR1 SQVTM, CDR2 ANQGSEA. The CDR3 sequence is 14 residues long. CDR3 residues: CSVEGLVTYNEQFF.

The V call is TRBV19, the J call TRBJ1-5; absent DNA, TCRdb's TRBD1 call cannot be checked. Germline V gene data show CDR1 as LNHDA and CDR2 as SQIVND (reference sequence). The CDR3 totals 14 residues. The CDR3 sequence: CASSIQGGNQPQHF. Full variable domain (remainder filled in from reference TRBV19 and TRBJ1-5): DGGITQSPKYLFRKEGQNVTLSCEQNLNHDAMYWYRQDPGQGLRLIYYSQIVNDFQKGDIAEGYSVSREKKESFPLTVTSAQKNPTAFYLCASSIQGGNQPQHFGDGTRLSIL.

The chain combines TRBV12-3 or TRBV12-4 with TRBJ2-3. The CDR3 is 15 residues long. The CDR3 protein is CASSFGSTSTDTQYF.

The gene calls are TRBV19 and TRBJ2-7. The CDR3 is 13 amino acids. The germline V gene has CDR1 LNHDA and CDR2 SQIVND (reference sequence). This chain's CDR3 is CASSFGRTYEQYF. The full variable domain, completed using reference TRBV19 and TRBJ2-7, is DGGITQSPKYLFRKEGQNVTLSCEQNLNHDAMYWYRQDPGQGLRLIYYSQIVNDFQKGDIAEGYSVSREKKESFPLTVTSAQKNPTAFYLCASSFGRTYEQYFGPGTRLTVT.

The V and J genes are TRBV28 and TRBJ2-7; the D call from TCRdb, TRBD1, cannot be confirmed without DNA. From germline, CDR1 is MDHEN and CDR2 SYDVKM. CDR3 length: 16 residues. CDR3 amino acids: CASSSTLDRGTYEQYF.

The CDR3 loop reads CASSQGQTVYGYTF. The V and J genes are TRBV4-1 and TRBJ1-2; there is no DNA to check the TCRdb D call of TRBD1. CDR3 size: 14 residues. Per germline, CDR1 MGHRA and CDR2 YSYEKL.

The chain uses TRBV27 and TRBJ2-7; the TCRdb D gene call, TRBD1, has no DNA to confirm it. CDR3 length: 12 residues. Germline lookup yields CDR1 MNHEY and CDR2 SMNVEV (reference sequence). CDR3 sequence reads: CASSPPSYEQYF.

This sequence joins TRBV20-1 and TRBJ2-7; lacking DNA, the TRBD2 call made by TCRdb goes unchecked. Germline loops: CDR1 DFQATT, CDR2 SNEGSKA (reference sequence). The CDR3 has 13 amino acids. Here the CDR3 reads CSARNLGGIEQYF.

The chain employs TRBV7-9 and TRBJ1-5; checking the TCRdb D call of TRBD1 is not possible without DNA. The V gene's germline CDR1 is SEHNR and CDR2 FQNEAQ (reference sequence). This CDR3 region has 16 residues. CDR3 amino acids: CASSSGGTANNQPQHF.

This chain's CDR3 is CASSSTSDGEKLFF. The V and J genes are TRBV7-9 and TRBJ1-4. The CDR3 extends over 14 amino acids. Germline CDR1 is SEHNR and CDR2 is FQNEAQ (reference sequence).

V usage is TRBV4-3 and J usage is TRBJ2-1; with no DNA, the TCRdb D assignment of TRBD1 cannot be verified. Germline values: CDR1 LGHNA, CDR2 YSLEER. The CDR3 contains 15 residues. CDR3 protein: CASSQVGQAYNEQFF.

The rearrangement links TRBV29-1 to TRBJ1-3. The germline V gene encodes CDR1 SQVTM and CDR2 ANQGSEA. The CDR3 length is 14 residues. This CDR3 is CSVEGSAGEDTIYF.

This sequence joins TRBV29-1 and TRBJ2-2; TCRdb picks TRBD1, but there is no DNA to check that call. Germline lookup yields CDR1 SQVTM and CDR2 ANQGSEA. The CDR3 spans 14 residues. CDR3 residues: CSVLDRGKAGELFF.

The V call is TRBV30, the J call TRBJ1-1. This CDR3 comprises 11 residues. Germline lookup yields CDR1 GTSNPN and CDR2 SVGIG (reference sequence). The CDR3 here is CAWSVSTQAFF.

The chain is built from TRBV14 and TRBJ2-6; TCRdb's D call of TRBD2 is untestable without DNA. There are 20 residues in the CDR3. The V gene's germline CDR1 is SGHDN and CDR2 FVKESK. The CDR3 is CASSQRAGLAGISGANVLTF.

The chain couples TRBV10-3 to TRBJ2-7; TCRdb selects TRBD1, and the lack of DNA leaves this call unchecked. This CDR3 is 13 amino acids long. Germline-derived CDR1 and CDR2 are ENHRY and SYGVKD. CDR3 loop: CAISDRDFYEQYF.

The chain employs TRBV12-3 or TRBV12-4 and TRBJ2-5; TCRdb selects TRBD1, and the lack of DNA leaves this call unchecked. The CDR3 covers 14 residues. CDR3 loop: CASSPIQGRETQYF.

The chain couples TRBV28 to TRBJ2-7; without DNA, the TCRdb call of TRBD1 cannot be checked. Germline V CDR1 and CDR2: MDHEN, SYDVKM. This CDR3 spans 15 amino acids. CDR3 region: CASSLGPDGTYEQYF. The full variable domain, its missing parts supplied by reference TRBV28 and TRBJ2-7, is DVKVTQSSRYLVKRTGEKVFLECVQDMDHENMFWYRQDPGLGLRLIYFSYDVKMKEKGDIPEGYSVSREKKERFSLILESASTNQTSMYLCASSLGPDGTYEQYFGPGTRLTVT.

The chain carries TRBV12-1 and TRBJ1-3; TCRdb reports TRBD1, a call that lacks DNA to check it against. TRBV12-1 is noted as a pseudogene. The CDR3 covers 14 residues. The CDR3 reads CASSPVELGNTIYF.

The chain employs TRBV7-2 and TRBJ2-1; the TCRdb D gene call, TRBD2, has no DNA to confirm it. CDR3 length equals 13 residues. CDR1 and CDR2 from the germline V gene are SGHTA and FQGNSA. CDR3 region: CASSVIEGDEQFF.

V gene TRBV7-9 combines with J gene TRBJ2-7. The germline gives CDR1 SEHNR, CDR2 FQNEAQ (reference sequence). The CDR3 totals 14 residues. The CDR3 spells CASSLAGSSYEQYF.

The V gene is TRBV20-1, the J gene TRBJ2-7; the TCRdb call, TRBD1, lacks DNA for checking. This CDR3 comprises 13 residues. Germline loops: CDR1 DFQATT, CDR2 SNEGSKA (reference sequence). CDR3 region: CSATDRGRDEQYF.

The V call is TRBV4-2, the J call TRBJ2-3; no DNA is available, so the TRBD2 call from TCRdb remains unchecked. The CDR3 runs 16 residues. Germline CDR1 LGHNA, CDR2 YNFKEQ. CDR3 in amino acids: CASSQYSGGATDTQYF.

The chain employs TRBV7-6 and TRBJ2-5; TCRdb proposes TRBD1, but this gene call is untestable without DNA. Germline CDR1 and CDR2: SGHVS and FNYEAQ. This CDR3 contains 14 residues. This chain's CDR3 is CASSLSPYQETQYF.

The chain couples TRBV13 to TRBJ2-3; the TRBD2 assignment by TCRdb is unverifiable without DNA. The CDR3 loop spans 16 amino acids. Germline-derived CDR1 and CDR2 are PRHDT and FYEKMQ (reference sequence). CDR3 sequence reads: CASSLGRGVSTDTQYF.

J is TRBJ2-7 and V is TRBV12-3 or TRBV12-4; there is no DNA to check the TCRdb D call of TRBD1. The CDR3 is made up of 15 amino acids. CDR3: CASSSSTGQGYEQYF.